Listed below are T cell receptor beta chains from one sample, sequenced in a study of circulating and synovial CD4+ cells in juvenile arthritis. Generated by immunoSEQ multiplex PCR, the TCRdb table keeps only in-frame clones and is missing some. The table records around 32,000 clones, roughly 96% of them present only once. Input material: CD4+ T cells from blood. These receptors all stem from a human donor with juvenile idiopathic arthritis. The conserved cysteine and the conserved F or W are not part of the CDR3 here.

v_call cdr3_aa
TRBV7-8 ASSGETGYGGYT
TRBV2 ASSPHIYNEQF
TRBV9 ASSVAVGPYEQY
TRBV9 ASSRRTDYNEQF
TRBV7-3 ASSSLSGGAQF
TRBV7-9 ASSRTGYTGELF
TRBV29-1 SVGREETQY
TRBV19 ASSGGADTQY
TRBV28 ASSLIRDRAFSGLFEQY
TRBV9 ASSVGGGGLVGSGANVLT
TRBV11-2 ASSLVLAKNIQY
TRBV10-2 ASSEGLLAGGEETQY
TRBV6-1 ASSERNWGQSTDTQY